This T cell receptor beta chain was documented in a study of blood T cell repertoires in COVID-19. Turning to the study itself: Sample material is recorded as cDNA or gDNA derived from T cells, B-cell-depleted T cells, or PBMCs.

The repertoire was sequenced with immunoSEQ multiplex PCR; TCRdb's copy has only in-frame clones and lacks some. The sample has approximately 16,000 clones, about 87% seen once. The CDR3 runs to 14 residues. With 4 bases clipped from V and 6 bases from J, the junction kept 8 bases outside the gene matches. The germline CDR1 and CDR2 sequences are SGHRS and YFSETQ. The chain links TRBV5-1 to TRBJ2-7; 9 bases agree with TRBD1. What was sequenced was peripheral blood. The receptor was isolated from a human donor in a cohort sampled during active COVID-19. The CDR3 is CASSTGQGTGEQYF. In DNA form, the CDR3 reads TGCGCCAGCAGCACGGGACAGGGAACGGGCGAGCAGTACTTC.